The 24 T cell receptor beta chains in this list originate from one sample, sequenced in a study of blood T cells in healthy people across ages. A second PCR, run for roughly 7 to 11 cycles, used a sample-barcoded 5' primer plus a J-beta primer mix. TCRdb itself ran the 5' RACE reads through MiXCR, one entry per CDR3 protein. The sample consists of approximately 1,100,000 distinct CDR3 sequences, 45% of them appearing once. Sequenced input: blood. The source of these receptors is a woman aged 55-69 years in good health.

This clonotype occurred a few times. The gene calls are TRBV27 and TRBJ1-2; D may be TRBD1 (6 bases). Trimming took off 5 bases at V and 3 bases at J, with 10 bases between the two ends. The CDR3 covers 13 residues. CDR1 and CDR2 from the germline V gene are MNHEY and SMNVEV (reference sequence). CDR3 nucleotides: TGTGCCAGCAGTGTAGCAGGGGACTATGGCTACACCTTC. It codes for CASSVAGDYGYTF.

The chain links TRBV28 to TRBJ1-1; unclear D gene. This CDR3 has 14 residues. The germline V and J ends were trimmed by 3 bases and 6 bases, with 14 bases remaining between them. CDR1 is MDHEN, CDR2 SYDVKM, per germline. Here the CDR3 DNA reads TGTGCCAGCAGTTTGTTGGGCACCTCCCCTGAAGCTTTCTTT. Residues: CASSLLGTSPEAFF. Using reference TRBV28 and TRBJ1-1 for the parts outside the CDR3, the full variable domain is DVKVTQSSRYLVKRTGEKVFLECVQDMDHENMFWYRQDPGLGLRLIYFSYDVKMKEKGDIPEGYSVSREKKERFSLILESASTNQTSMYLCASSLLGTSPEAFFGQGTRLTVV.

The J gene is TRBJ2-7, the V gene TRBV21-1; the tabulated D call, TRBD1, remains unverified against the DNA. TRBV21-1 is designated a pseudogene. The CDR3 has 13 amino acids. In nucleotides, the CDR3 is TGTGCCAGCTGGACAGGGCTCCTCTACGAGCAGTACTTC. This gives the protein CASWTGLLYEQYF.

This clonotype was picked up one time. Compared with germline, one end of the junction differs, possibly owing to a read error. The gene calls are TRBV6-6 and TRBJ2-7, with D possibly matching TRBD2 (6 bases). Germline loops: CDR1 MNHNY, CDR2 SVGAGI (reference sequence). The CDR3 is 14 amino acids. Written as DNA, the CDR3 is TGTGCCAACAGTAAGGAGTGGGGGGCCTACGAGCAGTACTTC. It yields the protein CANSKEWGAYEQYF.

With respect to this clonotype: Since a much larger clone is just one base distant, this may be a read error. The J gene is TRBJ2-4, the V gene TRBV11-2; 7 positions match TRBD2. V lost 1 base and J lost 13; bases outside the gene matches: 13. The CDR3 totals 15 residues. Germline V lookup: CDR1 SGHAT, CDR2 FQNNGV. DNA of the CDR3: TGTGCCAGCAGCTTAGGGGGGGGGAGAGGGGACGGGCAGTACTTC. Protein sequence: CASSLGGGRGDGQYF.

This clonotype was detected once. Relative to the germline gene, one junction end is altered; a read error may explain this. V and J are TRBV3-1 and TRBJ1-1; unclear D gene. There are 13 residues in the CDR3. CDR1 and CDR2 (germline): LGHDT, YNNKEL (reference sequence). CDR3 in amino acids: CATSQGQVGEAFF. The CDR3 DNA sequence: TGTGCCACCAGCCAAGGGCAGGTGGGTGAAGCTTTCTTT.

CDR3 in DNA: TGTGCCAGCAGTTTAACTGGGGACAGCGAAAACACCGGGGAGCTGTTTTTT. The encoded protein is CASSLTGDSENTGELFF. The chain carries TRBV12-3 or TRBV12-4 and TRBJ2-2; 7 nucleotides agree with TRBD1. The CDR3 contains 17 residues. V dropped 2 bases and J dropped 2; count of bases not matched to a gene: 8.

As regards this clonotype: A much larger clonotype is one base distant, so this may be a read error. This chain uses TRBV2 with TRBJ1-2; 7 bases align to TRBD1. Germline CDR1 is SNHLY and CDR2 is FYNNEI. This CDR3 comprises 13 residues. V lost 8 bases, J lost 5 bases, and 8 bases stayed unmatched. CDR3 DNA sequence: TGTGCCAGCGGCCAAGACAGGGTTTATGGCTACACCTTC. It is translated as CASGQDRVYGYTF.

This chain links TRBV4-2 with TRBJ1-2, with 8 bases that match TRBD1. V was clipped by 0 bases and J by 6 bases; unmatched bases: 6. This CDR3 contains 15 residues. From germline, CDR1 is LGHNA and CDR2 YNFKEQ. For the CDR3, the DNA is TGTGCCAGCAGCCAAGATCTGAGGACAGGGAATGGCTACACCTTC. Protein product: CASSQDLRTGNGYTF.

This clonotype was picked up a small number of times. The rearrangement joins TRBV13 to TRBJ2-7, with 10 nucleotides matching TRBD1. J lost 3 bases, V lost 0 bases, and 5 bases had no gene match. This CDR3 is 16 amino acids long. CDR1 is PRHDT, CDR2 FYEKMQ, per germline (reference sequence). This CDR3 is CASSLGRTGGGYEQYF. CDR3 coding DNA: TGTGCCAGCAGCTTAGGAAGGACAGGGGGGGGCTACGAGCAGTACTTC.

The rearrangement joins TRBV3-1 to TRBJ2-3; TRBD2 aligns across 7 bases. Losses at the gene ends were 5 bases for V and 9 bases for J; bases not matched to a gene: 2. Germline loops: CDR1 LGHDT, CDR2 YNNKEL (reference sequence). The CDR3 covers 11 residues. The CDR3 DNA follows: TGTGCCAGCAGCTGGGACTACACGCAGTATTTT. Amino acids: CASSWDYTQYF.

This clonotype was seen a few times. The rearrangement joins TRBV6-6 to TRBJ2-5; TRBD2 matches 9 bases. Unmatched junction bases numbered 8, after V lost 6 bases and J lost 3 bases. CDR3 size: 15 residues. The germline gives CDR1 MNHNY, CDR2 SVGAGI (reference sequence). The CDR3: CASRQPSGRKETQYF. The CDR3 nucleotides read TGTGCCAGCAGACAACCCAGCGGGAGGAAAGAGACCCAGTACTTC.

As concerns this clonotype: This may arise from a read error, as a much more abundant clone is one base away. The chain joins TRBV11-2 to TRBJ2-1, with D unclear. The germline CDR1 and CDR2 sequences are SGHAT and FQNNGV. The CDR3 extends over 13 amino acids. The CDR3 DNA reads as TGTGCCAGCAGCTTCGAAGGAAACAATGAGCAGTGCTTC. It translates to CASSFEGNNEQCF.

The chain links TRBV7-2 to TRBJ2-1, with D perhaps given as TRBD1 or TRBD2 (5 bases each). The germline V gene has CDR1 SGHTA and CDR2 FQGNSA. V was trimmed by 5 bases and J by 0 bases, leaving 14 bases between them. The CDR3 spans 16 residues. DNA for the CDR3: TGTGCCAGCAGCCAACGGGGCTCCAGCTCCTACAATGAGCAGTTCTTC. Residues: CASSQRGSSSYNEQFF. Drawing the rest from reference TRBV7-2 and TRBJ2-1, the complete variable domain is GAGVSQSPSNKVTEKGKDVELRCDPISGHTALYWYRQSLGQGLEFLIYFQGNSAPDKSGLPSDRFSAERTGGSVSTLTIQRTQQEDSAVYLCASSQRGSSSYNEQFFGPGTRLTVL.

This clonotype has only one observation. This chain links TRBV25-1 with TRBJ1-5; D unresolved. The CDR3 extends over 14 amino acids. Trimming stripped 4 bases from V and 1 base from J, with 8 bases between. Germline V lookup: CDR1 MGHDK, CDR2 SYGVNS. CDR3 DNA sequence: TGTGCCAGCAGTGGAATAGGGAGCAATCAGCCCCAGCATTTT. Translation: CASSGIGSNQPQHF.

The sample holds many counts of this clonotype. V gene TRBV7-2 combines with J gene TRBJ2-3; perhaps TRBD2 as D (6 bases). V dropped 3 bases and J dropped 0 bases, with 10 bases sitting between them. The CDR3 length is 15 residues. Germline V CDR1 and CDR2: SGHTA, FQGNSA. The CDR3 sequence: CASSFRRGSTDTQYF. The CDR3 region has the DNA TGTGCCAGCAGCTTTAGGCGGGGCAGCACAGATACGCAGTATTTT.

This clonotype was counted only a few times. The gene calls are TRBV9 and TRBJ2-7; maybe TRBD1 (5 bases). Germline V gene data show CDR1 as SGDLS and CDR2 as YYNGEE. The CDR3 has 12 amino acids. V was shortened by 4 bases and J by 6 bases, with 11 bases between the two germline ends. The CDR3 loop reads CASSTPGAEQYF. CDR3 in DNA: TGTGCCAGCAGCACCCCTGGGGCCGAGCAGTACTTC.

Worth noting for this clonotype: One end of the junction does not line up with germline, which may come from a read error. This rearrangement joins TRBV7-9 to TRBJ2-3; 12 nucleotides align to TRBD2. Per germline, CDR1 SEHNR and CDR2 FQNEAQ (reference sequence). This CDR3 contains 17 residues. The CDR3 sequence: CASSTRRTSGTTDAQYF. Written as DNA, the CDR3 is TGTGCCAGCAGCACCCGACGGACTAGCGGGACGACAGATGCGCAGTATTTT.

The chain's CDR3 is CAFSSREGREQYF. DNA of the CDR3: TGTGCCTTCTCATCGCGGGAGGGCCGCGAGCAGTACTTC. V and J are TRBV30 and TRBJ2-5, with 9 positions matching TRBD2. The J call is uncertain, as TRBJ2-7 better fits the DNA end. The CDR3 is 13 amino acids. Germline V gives CDR1 GTSNPN, CDR2 SVGIG (reference sequence).

In this sample, this clonotype turned up many times. The chain's CDR3 is CASSFLGGYEQYF. CDR3 nucleotide sequence: TGTGCCAGCAGCTTTCTGGGGGGCTACGAGCAGTACTTC. V is TRBV7-2 and J is TRBJ2-7; D possibly corresponds to TRBD2 (6 bases). Trimming cost V 3 bases and J 3 bases, with 9 bases left between them. The germline V gene has CDR1 SGHTA and CDR2 FQGNSA. The CDR3 has 13 residues.

A few counts support this clonotype. The rearrangement links TRBV15 to TRBJ2-3; 7 bases fit TRBD1. The length of the CDR3 is 13 residues. Trimming removed 11 bases from V and 1 base from J; junction bases left unmatched: 6. Looked up from germline, CDR1 is LNHNV and CDR2 is YYDKDF (reference sequence). The CDR3 is CAVSDRGTDTQYF. The CDR3 nucleotides read TGTGCCGTTTCTGACAGGGGCACAGATACGCAGTATTTT. Full variable domain (rest looked up from reference TRBV15 and TRBJ2-3): DAMVIQNPRYQVTQFGKPVTLSCSQTLNHNVMYWYQQKSSQAPKLLFHYYDKDFNNEADTPDNFQSRRPNTSFCFLDIRSPGLGDTAMYLCAVSDRGTDTQYFGPGTRLTVL.

This chain joins TRBV6-6 and TRBJ2-1, with D possibly TRBD1 on 6 matching bases. The CDR3 totals 14 residues. The ends were cut back, 6 bases at V and 9 bases at J, with 18 bases in the middle. CDR1 is MNHNY and CDR2 is SVGAGI in the germline V gene (reference sequence). DNA for the CDR3: TGTGCCAGCAGCACCATGACAGGATCGCCTGAGCAGTTCTTC. Amino acids: CASSTMTGSPEQFF.

Regarding this clonotype: The junction departs from the called germline gene at one end, perhaps through a read error. The genes are TRBV30 and TRBJ2-7, with 9 bases aligning to TRBD1. Germline CDR1 reads GTSNPN; CDR2 reads SVGIG (reference sequence). CDR3 length equals 15 residues. CDR3 sequence (DNA): TGTGCCTGGAGGGGACGGGACAGGGCCTCCTACGAGCAGTGCTTC. Its translation: CAWRGRDRASYEQCF.

Comment on this clonotype: This may be a read error: a much more frequent sequence differs by one nucleotide. CDR3 coding DNA: TGTGCCAGCAGTGACGCAGGGGCGACTGAAGCTTTCTTT. This gives the protein CASSDAGATEAFF. The chain employs TRBV6-6 and TRBJ1-1, with D perhaps TRBD1 (6 bases). Trimming removed 5 bases from V and 5 bases from J, with 12 bases in between. Germline V gene sequence: CDR1 MNHNY, CDR2 SVGAGI (reference sequence). The CDR3 length is 13 residues.